This is a list of T cell receptor beta chains from one sample in a study of identical twins. TCRdb re-called the 5' RACE reads through MiXCR, storing one row per CDR3 protein. The repertoire consists of approximately 600,000 distinct CDR3 sequences, with under 8.5% occurring once and the leading ten covering 1.6%. These same records also appear under a second study, on yellow fever vaccine responses in identical twins.

Source material: PBMCs. These receptors all stem from a woman aged 18-29 years in good health. Both conserved end residues are part of each CDR3.

v_gene	j_gene	CDR3aa
TRBV20-1	TRBJ2-3	CNARGGLDTQYF
TRBV7-9	TRBJ1-1	CASSPPRQGADTEAFF
TRBV5-6	TRBJ2-1	CASSGVPPVSSYNEQFF
TRBV4-1	TRBJ2-3	CASSQESVRALNTDTQYF
TRBV5-1	TRBJ2-3	CASSPDRGYIDTQYF
TRBV24-1	TRBJ2-1	CATSQGLAGSNEQFF
TRBV6-1	TRBJ2-5	CASTDGLILNQYF
TRBV11-2	TRBJ2-1	CASSLTSSSSYNEQFF
TRBV6-5	TRBJ1-1	CASSYRRGGDTEAFF
TRBV7-6	TRBJ2-2	CASSLDGTSGELFF
TRBV10-3	TRBJ2-5	CAISEFGAQETQYF
TRBV4-1	TRBJ2-1	CASSPPIGFDEQFF
TRBV20-1	TRBJ2-7	CSAITGGAYEQYF
TRBV20-1	TRBJ1-4	CSARGNRDRGFSNEKLFF
TRBV28	TRBJ1-2	CASSFPGTLYYTF
TRBV27	TRBJ2-1	CASSLIAGGSRQQFF
TRBV28	TRBJ2-1	CASDRTSLHSYNEQFF
TRBV21-1	TRBJ2-3	CASRPSEGASTDTQYF
TRBV11-1	TRBJ1-5	CASSLGDTSLYSNQPQHF
TRBV7-7	TRBJ2-7	CASSLSTDPIYELYF
TRBV5-1	TRBJ1-1	CASSLDPAAAYTEAFF
TRBV7-2	TRBJ2-3	CASSPSSGEGKDTQYF
TRBV6-5	TRBJ1-3	CASSYGTLGGGNTIYF
TRBV20-1	TRBJ2-7	CSATTLANEQYF
TRBV29-1	TRBJ2-1	CSVRTSGPYNEQFF
TRBV24-1	TRBJ2-1	CATATTGNVNNEQFF
TRBV10-3	TRBJ2-7	CAISDNYEQYF
TRBV28	TRBJ1-2	CASRAQGMGYGYSF
TRBV7-2	TRBJ2-3	CASSLAPLAGGLDTQYF